This is a list of T cell receptor beta chains from one sample in a study of blood T cell repertoires in COVID-19. Libraries were prepared by immunoSEQ multiplex PCR; TCRdb keeps only in-frame clonotypes and omits some of them. Of approximately 77,000 clones detected, around 86% appear once; the ten largest clones hold 2%. The sample was peripheral blood. The receptors originated from a man aged 25-45 years with acute or convalescent COVID-19. The conserved cysteine and the conserved F or W are not part of the CDR3 here. D genes are given only for firm matches. The size field is filled for only some rows; it gives once, few, many or a size class.

v_call clone_size d_call cdr3_aa
TRBV10-3 . . AISLQATYNEQF
TRBV7-9 . . ASSLRGGDQPQH
TRBV7-2 . TRBD1 ASSYGTGRSYNEQF
TRBV5-1 . TRBD1 ASSLEAGGNYGYT
TRBV7-3 . TRBD2 ASSPNPTPQGVAGGYRNEQF
TRBV29-1 . . SVSASVASYEQY
TRBV24-1 . TRBD2 ATSDGPTGGSGGWYEQF
TRBV5-8 . . ASSSGHRLETQY
TRBV11-2 once . ASSLGRSLSEQY
TRBV18 . . ASAQSRANTEAF
TRBV6-2/TRBV6-3 . . ASSYSFDSLNTEAF
TRBV5-1 . . ASSSDPGTTYEQY
TRBV7-2 . TRBD1 ASSSGQAFSEAF
TRBV18 . TRBD2 ASSPSTSGGGDEQF
TRBV28 . TRBD2 ASSLPGTILAYTQY
TRBV2 . TRBD1 ASSGQEGIYGYT
TRBV10-3 . . AISLGRGKETQY
TRBV5-1 . TRBD1 ASSLQGNYGYT
TRBV7-2 . TRBD1 ASSFKTGNYGYT
TRBV10-3 . . AISESGATLYGYT
TRBV30 . . AWNPAQNTDTQY
TRBV10-3 . TRBD1 AISESRGGTGSHEQY
TRBV5-1 . . ASSGLGGAGSTEAF
TRBV29-1 . TRBD1 SAWDRYTEAF
TRBV5-6 once TRBD2 ASSLPGLEYKETQY
TRBV30 . TRBD2 AWGGTSGNYYEQY
TRBV3-1/TRBV3-2 . . ASSQEREASLQSSGANVLT
TRBV11-1 . . ASSRLDNEQF
TRBV27 . TRBD1 ASSLVPGGGGYGYT
TRBV29-1 once . SVVRRGGGNTIY
TRBV7-9 . TRBD1 ASSLQGATEAF
TRBV30 . . AWSVLGGLNEKLF
TRBV10-3 . TRBD1 AIRGFGTGEAF
TRBV5-1 . . ASSLGGGIAGELF
TRBV2 . TRBD1 ASRTTGGNQPQH
TRBV10-3 . . AISEEERQPQH
TRBV27 . TRBD1 ASSLRRGLSPLH
TRBV5-5 . . ASSFQAQETQY
TRBV30 . . AWSGGGRMNTEAF
TRBV2 once TRBD1 ASTEDRGIYGYT
TRBV19 . . ASSIGEGRGNQPQH
TRBV6-2/TRBV6-3 . TRBD2 ASSKGTSGPNEQF
TRBV30 . TRBD2 AWSVGLAGVLL
TRBV18 few . ASSPGRTNEKLF
TRBV21-1 . . ASSKSGAGGGYT
TRBV3-1/TRBV3-2 . TRBD1 ASSQGDRGYGYT
TRBV5-1 . TRBD1 ASSLEGAGYSGNTIY
TRBV9 once TRBD2 ASSEGGTRNEQF
TRBV6-6 . . ASRAGVAGNTIY
TRBV11-3 . . ASSSLGHAEAF
TRBV14 . . ASSQDRGPLYGYT
TRBV13 . . ASSFGTNVGGFGSGYT
TRBV11-1 . . ASSLFRGTNNEQF
TRBV7-9 . TRBD1 ASSLYPRGRTGELF
TRBV27 . . ASSFRFPATDNNEQF